This is a list of T cell receptor beta chains from one sample in a study of blood T cell repertoires in COVID-19. Here immunoSEQ multiplex PCR was the method, and the copy in TCRdb shows in-frame clones only, minus some. The sample has under 350,000 clones, roughly 90% seen once. The source material was peripheral blood. These receptors were taken from a man between 35 and 55 years old with acute or convalescent COVID-19. Each CDR3 is given with its conserved first and last residue. The order of the fields is clone size, J gene, V gene, D gene, CDR3 protein, CDR3 DNA. The D gene is left open where the match is weak. Part of the rows lack a size; the others show once, few, many or a class for expanded clones.

NA	TRBJ1-5	TRBV6-2/TRBV6-3	NA	CASSKGPYQPQHF	TGTGCCAGCAGTAAGGGGCCTTATCAGCCCCAGCATTTT
NA	TRBJ1-1	TRBV9	NA	CASSVGGEIGDTEAFF	TGTGCCAGCAGCGTAGGAGGAGAGATCGGGGACACTGAAGCTTTCTTT
NA	TRBJ1-6	TRBV12-3/TRBV12-4	NA	CASSLEEDSPLHF	TGTGCCAGCAGTTTAGAGGAGGATTCACCCCTCCACTTT
few	TRBJ2-3	TRBV19	TRBD2	CASSILAGGVTDTQYF	TGTGCCAGTTCAATACTAGCGGGGGGTGTCACAGATACGCAGTATTTT
NA	TRBJ1-3	TRBV24-1	TRBD1	CATSPGGRAGNTIYF	TGTGCCACCAGTCCAGGGGGTAGGGCTGGAAACACCATATATTTT
NA	TRBJ2-2	TRBV5-4	NA	CASSLDSTGELFF	TGTGCCAGCAGCTTGGATAGCACCGGGGAGCTGTTTTTT
NA	TRBJ1-6	TRBV19	TRBD1	CASSLPGGRSPLHF	TGTGCCAGTAGTCTTCCAGGGGGCCGGTCACCCCTCCACTTT
NA	TRBJ1-1	TRBV27	TRBD1	CASTLRGREISRPLITEAFF	TGTGCCAGCACCCTCAGGGGGCGGGAAATCTCTAGGCCCTTGATAACTGAAGCTTTCTTT
NA	TRBJ1-2	TRBV12-3/TRBV12-4	TRBD1	CASSLDRGSGYTF	TGTGCCAGCAGTTTAGACAGGGGGAGCGGCTACACCTTC
NA	TRBJ1-2	TRBV5-1	TRBD1	CASTLTGGGNYGYTF	TGCGCCAGCACCTTGACAGGGGGCGGTAACTATGGCTACACCTTC
NA	TRBJ1-3	TRBV19	NA	CASSIPRWGNTIYF	TGTGCCAGTAGTATCCCCAGGTGGGGAAACACCATATATTTT
NA	TRBJ1-3	TRBV7-8	NA	CASSLGTALENTIYF	TGTGCCAGCAGCTTAGGGACAGCTCTGGAAAACACCATATATTTT
NA	TRBJ2-1	TRBV15	NA	CATSRDRGGLGEQFF	TGTGCCACCAGCAGAGATCGCGGGGGCCTGGGGGAGCAGTTCTTC
NA	TRBJ2-1	TRBV20-1	TRBD2	CSASALAGRLSEQFF	TGCAGTGCTAGTGCACTAGCGGGGCGCCTGAGTGAGCAGTTCTTC
NA	TRBJ1-6	TRBV10-1	NA	CATILDGSSYNSPLHF	TGCGCCACTATCTTGGACGGGAGCTCCTATAATTCACCCCTCCACTTT
NA	TRBJ1-2	TRBV27	TRBD1	CASSPSGQGTYGYTF	TGTGCCAGCAGTCCCTCGGGACAGGGGACCTATGGCTACACCTTC
NA	TRBJ1-6	TRBV7-7	TRBD1	CASSLLTGVDNSPLHF	TGTGCCAGCAGCTTACTCACAGGGGTGGATAATTCACCCCTCCACTTT
NA	TRBJ1-4	TRBV11-2	NA	CASSLGADRKGKLFF	TGTGCCAGCAGCTTAGGGGCCGACAGGAAGGGTAAACTGTTTTTT
NA	TRBJ1-2	TRBV3-1/TRBV3-2	NA	CASSQGRSVGYTF	TGTGCCAGCAGCCAAGGTCGATCAGTCGGCTACACCTTC
once	TRBJ1-1	TRBV2	NA	CASSERGRARTEAFF	TGTGCCAGCAGTGAACGGGGTAGGGCTAGGACTGAAGCTTTCTTT
NA	TRBJ2-1	TRBV19	TRBD1	CASSGQGVYNEQFF	TGTGCCAGTAGTGGACAGGGGGTATACAATGAGCAGTTCTTC
once	TRBJ2-3	TRBV24-1	TRBD2	CATSASGLADFLPDTQYF	TGTGCCACCAGTGCCTCGGGACTAGCGGACTTTCTTCCAGATACGCAGTATTTT
NA	TRBJ1-1	TRBV19	NA	CASSFLGGEGAFF	TGTGCCAGTAGTTTCCTTGGGGGGGAGGGAGCTTTCTTT
NA	TRBJ2-2	TRBV14	TRBD1	CASSQVTGGLGTGELFF	TGTGCCAGCAGCCAAGTAACAGGGGGCTTAGGCACCGGGGAGCTGTTTTTT
NA	TRBJ1-6	TRBV7-2	NA	CASSLQSGLQSPLHF	TGTGCCAGCAGCCTCCAGTCTGGGCTTCAATCACCCCTCCACTTT
NA	TRBJ2-5	TRBV10-3	TRBD1	CAISDPGQGGETQYF	TGTGCCATCAGTGACCCGGGACAGGGCGGCGAGACCCAGTACTTC
NA	TRBJ2-2	TRBV3-1/TRBV3-2	NA	CASSRVWASGELFF	TGTGCCAGCAGCCGAGTGTGGGCCTCCGGGGAGCTGTTTTTT
NA	TRBJ2-2	TRBV3-1/TRBV3-2	TRBD2	CASSQDSGGGELFF	TGTGCCAGCAGCCAAGATAGCGGGGGCGGGGAGCTGTTTTTT
NA	TRBJ1-3	TRBV11-2	NA	CASSFYSSSSGNTIYF	TGTGCCAGCAGCTTCTACAGTTCGAGCTCTGGAAACACCATATATTTT
few	TRBJ1-1	TRBV11-2	TRBD1	CASSRGQGARAFF	TGTGCCAGCAGCAGGGGACAGGGGGCGCGAGCTTTCTTT
NA	TRBJ1-2	TRBV5-1	NA	CASSLASGRGSYGYTF	TGCGCCAGCAGCTTGGCCTCGGGCAGGGGTAGTTATGGCTACACCTTC
NA	TRBJ1-5	TRBV30	TRBD1	CAWSRDRGQPQHF	TGTGCCTGGAGCCGAGACAGGGGTCAGCCCCAGCATTTT
NA	TRBJ1-1	TRBV14	NA	CASSQVSGGGEAFF	TGTGCCAGCAGCCAAGTCAGCGGGGGAGGTGAAGCTTTCTTT
NA	TRBJ2-3	TRBV23-1	TRBD2	CASTPSGEEGQYF	TGCGCCAGCACTCCCAGCGGGGAGGAGGGGCAGTATTTT
NA	TRBJ1-2	TRBV6-5	NA	CASSSPNGPRRNGYTF	TGTGCCAGCAGTTCTCCCAATGGACCCCGGAGGAATGGCTACACCTTC
NA	TRBJ1-2	TRBV6-5	NA	CASISDRFFSGYTF	TGTGCCAGCATCTCAGACAGATTCTTTAGTGGCTACACCTTC
NA	TRBJ2-1	TRBV5-1	TRBD2	CASSLLAGAPNEQFF	TGCGCCAGCAGCTTACTAGCGGGGGCCCCCAATGAGCAGTTCTTC
NA	TRBJ1-4	TRBV18	NA	CASSPPGADIATNEKLFF	TGTGCCAGCTCACCTCCTGGGGCGGATATTGCAACTAATGAAAAACTGTTTTTT
few	TRBJ2-1	TRBV5-4	TRBD2	CASSPWTSGGEEQFF	TGTGCCAGCAGCCCTTGGACTAGCGGGGGGGAGGAGCAGTTCTTC
NA	TRBJ1-2	TRBV5-4	NA	CASSLAGNYGYTF	TGTGCCAGCAGCTTGGCCGGGAACTATGGCTACACCTTC
NA	TRBJ1-3	TRBV10-2	NA	CASSDPLWRSPGNTIYF	TGCGCCAGCAGTGACCCCTTATGGCGGAGCCCTGGAAACACCATATATTTT
NA	TRBJ2-1	TRBV7-2	TRBD1	CASSPRQGVGGQFF	TGTGCCAGCAGCCCGCGACAGGGTGTTGGTGGGCAGTTCTTC
NA	TRBJ1-4	TRBV6-5	NA	CASRPGTYNEKLFF	TGTGCCAGCAGACCCGGGACTTATAATGAAAAACTGTTTTTT
once	TRBJ2-1	TRBV29-1	TRBD2	CSAKAGGLHNEQFF	TGCAGCGCTAAAGCGGGGGGCTTACACAATGAGCAGTTCTTC
NA	TRBJ1-5	TRBV4-2	NA	CASSQGGSSNQPQHF	TGTGCCAGCAGCCAAGGAGGGAGTAGCAATCAGCCCCAGCATTTT
NA	TRBJ1-5	TRBV2	NA	CASSEVGDVEQPQHF	TGTGCCAGCAGTGAAGTAGGAGACGTAGAACAGCCCCAGCATTTT
NA	TRBJ1-2	TRBV2	NA	CASSAGRFTNYGYTF	TGTGCCAGCAGCGCGGGGAGATTTACTAACTATGGCTACACCTTC
few	TRBJ1-2	TRBV29-1	NA	CSVLLQGSYGYTF	TGCAGCGTTTTACTCCAGGGTTCCTATGGCTACACCTTC
NA	TRBJ1-1	TRBV11-3	NA	CASSFRVLAWGETEAFF	TGTGCCAGCAGCTTTAGAGTCCTTGCGTGGGGAGAGACTGAAGCTTTCTTT
NA	TRBJ2-1	TRBV5-4	TRBD1	CASSLGQGVYNEQFF	TGTGCCAGCAGCTTGGGACAGGGGGTATACAATGAGCAGTTCTTC
NA	TRBJ2-1	TRBV6-6	TRBD1	CASTLGQHQEQFF	TGTGCCAGCACCCTGGGACAGCACCAAGAGCAGTTCTTC
NA	TRBJ2-7	TRBV7-2	NA	CASSLATGSSYEQYF	TGTGCCAGCAGCTTAGCGACAGGTAGCTCCTACGAGCAGTACTTC
NA	TRBJ2-1	TRBV5-1	TRBD2	CASSLSSERGARGEQFF	TGCGCCAGCAGCTTAAGTTCTGAGCGGGGGGCCCGCGGGGAGCAGTTCTTC
NA	TRBJ1-6	TRBV5-6	TRBD1	CATQLATGANSPLHF	TGTGCCACCCAGCTTGCGACAGGGGCTAATTCACCCCTCCACTTT
NA	TRBJ2-4	TRBV30	NA	CAWSLRGENIQYF	TGTGCCTGGAGCCTAAGAGGTGAAAACATTCAGTACTTC
NA	TRBJ2-7	TRBV5-4	NA	CASSWEGGAYEQYF	TGTGCCAGCAGCTGGGAGGGGGGGGCCTACGAGCAGTACTTC
NA	TRBJ2-7	TRBV11-2	TRBD1	CASSFLGQGGYEQYF	TGTGCCAGCAGCTTCTTGGGACAGGGTGGCTACGAGCAGTACTTC
NA	TRBJ1-4	TRBV5-1	NA	CASNDGINEKLFF	TGCGCCAGCAATGACGGGATTAATGAAAAACTGTTTTTT
NA	TRBJ2-3	TRBV5-5	NA	CASSDVWSRDTQYF	TGTGCCAGCAGCGATGTGTGGAGCCGAGATACGCAGTATTTT
NA	TRBJ2-7	TRBV6-1	TRBD1	CASSEALGQGYEQYF	TGTGCCAGCAGTGAAGCGCTAGGACAGGGTTACGAGCAGTACTTC